Following are 28 T cell receptor beta chains from one sample sequenced in a study of T cells after yellow fever vaccination. TCRdb ran MiXCR on the 5' RACE reads and lists one entry per CDR3 protein. The sample consists of 85,000 to 100,000 distinct CDR3 sequences, approximately 5.5% of them appearing once. The sample here was CD8+ T cells sorted from PBMCs, taken 10 days after the yellow fever booster vaccination. These receptors originate from a man younger than 35 who received the YFV17D yellow fever vaccine.

The rearrangement uses TRBV7-2 and TRBJ2-7; D might be TRBD2 (6 bases). The CDR3 loop spans 13 amino acids. V shed 3 bases and J shed 3 bases, with 9 bases lying between them. Per the germline V gene, CDR1 is SGHTA and CDR2 is FQGNSA. The CDR3 protein is CASSLGLYYEQYF. CDR3 coding DNA: TGTGCCAGCAGCTTGGGACTCTACTACGAGCAGTACTTC.

The sample holds a few counts of this clonotype. At one of its ends the junction is not consistent with the germline gene, which may arise from a read error. The chain couples TRBV27 to TRBJ2-1, with D unclear. Looked up from germline, CDR1 is MNHEY and CDR2 is SMNVEV (reference sequence). The length of the CDR3 is 13 residues. This chain's CDR3 is CASSYRFYNEQFF. CDR3 coding DNA: TGTGCCAGTAGTTACCGATTCTACAATGAGCAGTTCTTC.

This sequence joins TRBV6-5 and TRBJ2-6; D gene uncertain. Germline V lookup: CDR1 MNHEY, CDR2 SVGAGI. The CDR3 sequence is 15 residues long. With 2 bases removed from V and 0 bases from J, the gap between germline ends came to 5 bases. DNA of the CDR3: TGTGCCAGCAGTTACGATTCCTCTGGGGCCAACGTCCTGACTTTC. Amino acid sequence: CASSYDSSGANVLTF.

The V call is TRBV6-6, the J call TRBJ1-1, with D tentatively TRBD1 (5 bases). Germline assignment: CDR1 MNHNY and CDR2 SVGAGI (reference sequence). The length of the CDR3 is 12 residues. With 4 bases removed from V and 10 bases from J, the gap between germline ends came to 13 bases. The CDR3 is CASSSTGTSAFF. The CDR3 bases are TGTGCCAGCAGTTCAACAGGCACCTCAGCTTTCTTT.

The V call is TRBV7-2, the J call TRBJ2-5; possible D gene TRBD2, 7 bases. Per the germline V gene, CDR1 is SGHTA and CDR2 is FQGNSA. This CDR3 is 15 amino acids long. V was clipped by 3 bases and J by 2 bases, with 13 bases between them. CDR3 region: CASSFQGGGQETQYF. For the CDR3, the DNA is TGTGCCAGCAGCTTCCAGGGAGGGGGGCAAGAGACCCAGTACTTC. Variable domain in full (rest from reference TRBV7-2 and TRBJ2-5): GAGVSQSPSNKVTEKGKDVELRCDPISGHTALYWYRQSLGQGLEFLIYFQGNSAPDKSGLPSDRFSAERTGGSVSTLTIQRTQQEDSAVYLCASSFQGGGQETQYFGPGTRLLVL.

This sequence joins TRBV4-3 and TRBJ1-1, with D uncertain. The CDR3 is 14 amino acids. Germline lookup yields CDR1 LGHNA and CDR2 YSLEER. Trimming left V 0 bases short and J 1 base short, with 6 bases between. The CDR3 DNA reads TGCGCCAGCAGCCAAGATGGGGAGAACACTGAAGCTTTCTTT. Translation: CASSQDGENTEAFF.

This chain uses TRBV2 with TRBJ2-2; no clear D. Trimming removed 6 bases from V and 8 bases from J, with 22 bases in between. This CDR3 is 16 amino acids long. The germline V gene encodes CDR1 SNHLY and CDR2 FYNNEI. The CDR3 region has the DNA TGTGCCAGCAGAAGACGTCTTGGAAGGGTAGAGGGGGAGCTGTTTTTT. It translates to CASRRRLGRVEGELFF. Full variable domain (rest looked up from reference TRBV2 and TRBJ2-2): EPEVTQTPSHQVTQMGQEVILRCVPISNHLYFYWYRQILGQKVEFLVSFYNNEISEKSEIFDDQFSVERPDGSNFTLKIRSTKLEDSAMYFCASRRRLGRVEGELFFGEGSRLTVL.

This chain uses TRBV5-1 with TRBJ2-7, with D unresolved. From germline, CDR1 is SGHRS and CDR2 YFSETQ. The CDR3 runs to 13 residues. Trimming removed 1 base from V and 2 bases from J, with 7 bases in between. The CDR3 sequence: CASSLKATYEQYV. The CDR3 coding sequence is TGCGCCAGCAGCTTGAAGGCGACCTACGAGCAGTACGTC.

There are many counts of this clonotype. V usage is TRBV7-2 and J usage is TRBJ1-4; TRBD1 matches at 8 bases. CDR3 length: 15 residues. V shed 1 base, J shed 10 bases, and the junction held 8 bases outside the gene matches. Germline V gene lookup returns CDR1 SGHTA and CDR2 FQGNSA. The CDR3 DNA reads as TGTGCCAGCAGCTTAGAGGCAGGGGGCATCGGAAAACTGTTTTTT. Protein product: CASSLEAGGIGKLFF.

This clonotype came up a few times. The CDR3 region is CSVEDVRDRAVNTEAFF. The CDR3 nucleotides are TGCAGCGTTGAGGACGTCCGGGACAGGGCCGTGAACACTGAAGCTTTCTTT. This chain uses TRBV29-1 with TRBJ1-1, with 9 bases lining up with TRBD1. V lost 3 bases, J lost 0 bases, and 11 bases stayed unmatched. The length of the CDR3 is 17 residues. The V gene's germline CDR1 is SQVTM and CDR2 ANQGSEA.

This clonotype was observed a handful of times. The rearrangement joins TRBV28 to TRBJ2-7; 11 bases align to TRBD2. The CDR3 has 14 amino acids. The germline CDR1 and CDR2 sequences are MDHEN and SYDVKM. The V gene end was trimmed by 6 bases and the J gene end by 4 bases; junction bases not matched to a gene: 5. CDR3 coding DNA: TGTGCCAGCAGGTCAACTAGCGGGGGTTACGAGCAGTACGTC. Translation gives CASRSTSGGYEQYV.

The rearrangement uses TRBV12-3 or TRBV12-4 and TRBJ2-1; 9 nucleotides match TRBD2. The CDR3 runs to 15 residues. Losses at the gene ends were 2 bases for V and 3 bases for J; bases not matched to a gene: 2. CDR3 amino acids: CASSLTAGGYNEQFF. In nucleotides, the CDR3 is TGTGCCAGCAGTTTAACAGCGGGGGGCTACAATGAGCAGTTCTTC.

The V gene is TRBV5-1, the J gene TRBJ2-3; 12 bases align to TRBD2. V dropped 4 bases and J dropped 0; count of bases not matched to a gene: 6. Germline V CDR1 and CDR2: SGHRS, YFSETQ. The CDR3 length is 17 residues. CDR3 nucleotide sequence: TGCGCCAGCAGCCCGACTAGCGGGGGACCTAGCACAGATACGCAGTATTTT. It specifies CASSPTSGGPSTDTQYF.

The chain recombines TRBV9 with TRBJ2-1; 7 positions match TRBD2. Germline trimming cut 6 bases from V and 2 bases from J; bases unmatched to any gene: 5. Germline V gives CDR1 SGDLS, CDR2 YYNGEE. This CDR3 has 14 amino acids. This CDR3 is CASNQGGAYNEQFF. The CDR3, as DNA: TGTGCCAGCAATCAGGGAGGGGCCTACAATGAGCAGTTCTTC.

This clonotype was observed many times. The chain recombines TRBV10-2 with TRBJ2-7, with D possibly being TRBD1 (6 bases). Germline values: CDR1 WSHSY, CDR2 SAAADI. Trimming pared 5 bases from V and 4 bases from J, leaving 15 bases between. The CDR3 runs 14 residues. The CDR3 sequence: CASSQGQKSYEQYF. The CDR3 nucleotides are TGCGCCAGCAGTCAAGGACAGAAAAGTTACGAGCAGTACTTC.

This clonotype was observed many times. The V call is TRBV7-9, the J call TRBJ2-2; D remains unclear. Looked up from germline, CDR1 is SEHNR and CDR2 is FQNEAQ (reference sequence). The length of the CDR3 is 14 residues. V lost 0 bases, J lost 1 base, and 3 bases lay in between. The DNA for the CDR3 is TGTGCCAGCAGCTTAGCCCTGAACACCGGGGAGCTGTTTTTT. The encoded protein is CASSLALNTGELFF.

This chain links TRBV2 with TRBJ1-3; D uncertain. Germline CDR1 is SNHLY and CDR2 is FYNNEI. V lost 0 bases to trimming and J lost 0 bases, with 6 bases between them. This CDR3 is built from 15 residues. CDR3 DNA: TGTGCCAGCAGTGAAGCGCGAGCCTCTGGAAACACCATATATTTT. Protein sequence: CASSEARASGNTIYF.

This clonotype was detected many times. The chain has TRBV27 and TRBJ2-7, with TRBD2 matching over 8 bases. Germline CDR1 MNHEY, CDR2 SMNVEV (reference sequence). The CDR3 is made up of 15 amino acids. V shed 4 bases, J shed 0 bases, and the junction held 5 bases outside the gene matches. CDR3 protein: CASSSRGGISYEQYF. The CDR3 DNA follows: TGTGCCAGCAGTTCCCGGGGGGGGATCTCCTACGAGCAGTACTTC.

This clonotype was counted many times. The chain couples TRBV6-2 or TRBV6-3 to TRBJ2-4; D is possibly TRBD1 or TRBD2 (5 bases each). The ends were cut back, 6 bases at V and 0 bases at J, with 15 bases in the middle. This CDR3 is built from 16 residues. CDR1 is MNHEY, CDR2 SVGEGT, per germline. The CDR3 is CASRRKPGTAKNIQYF. CDR3 in DNA: TGTGCCAGCAGACGCAAACCCGGGACAGCCAAAAACATTCAGTACTTC.

The chain combines TRBV12-3 or TRBV12-4 with TRBJ1-6; a possible D gene is TRBD1 (5 bases). V dropped 6 bases and J dropped 3 bases, with 12 bases sitting between them. The CDR3 totals 15 residues. This chain's CDR3 is CASRGEGRYNSPLHF. CDR3 nucleotide sequence: TGTGCCAGCAGGGGGGAAGGGCGCTATAATTCACCCCTCCACTTT.

This clonotype was seen a few times. This sequence joins TRBV21-1 and TRBJ2-7. TRBV21-1 is annotated as a pseudogene. CDR3 length: 15 amino acids. In DNA form, the CDR3 reads TGTGCCAGCAGCAAAGATGAGACACCGATATACGAGCAGTACGTC. Its protein product is CASSKDETPIYEQYV.

This clonotype appeared a few times. V usage is TRBV7-9 and J usage is TRBJ1-1, with D unresolved. This CDR3 has 15 amino acids. V was shortened by 5 bases and J by 1 base, with 14 bases between the two germline ends. Germline V gives CDR1 SEHNR, CDR2 FQNEAQ (reference sequence). CDR3 sequence: CASSTRQSRNTEAFF. In DNA, the CDR3 is TGTGCCAGCAGCACTAGACAATCCAGGAACACTGAAGCTTTCTTT.

In its sample, this clonotype was seen many times. The chain couples TRBV7-2 to TRBJ2-1; 7 positions match TRBD1. V lost 2 bases, J lost 4 bases, and 8 bases stayed unmatched. Germline V gene lookup returns CDR1 SGHTA and CDR2 FQGNSA. The CDR3 is 16 amino acids. CDR3 amino acids: CASSLIPGTAYNEQFF. For the CDR3, the DNA is TGTGCCAGCAGCTTAATCCCCGGGACAGCATACAATGAGCAGTTCTTC.

The chain combines TRBV7-3 with TRBJ2-2, with 8 bases lining up with TRBD1. The V gene's germline CDR1 is SGHTA and CDR2 FQGTGA. The ends lost 4 bases at V and 6 bases at J; junction bases unmatched: 10. CDR3 length: 16 residues. CDR3 sequence: CASSYVRGLRSGELFF. The CDR3 region has the DNA TGTGCCAGCAGCTACGTCAGGGGGCTCAGGTCCGGGGAGCTGTTTTTT. The full variable domain, completed using reference TRBV7-3 and TRBJ2-2, is GAGVSQTPSNKVTEKGKYVELRCDPISGHTALYWYRQSLGQGPEFLIYFQGTGAADDSGLPNDRFFAVRPEGSVSTLKIQRTERGDSAVYLCASSYVRGLRSGELFFGEGSRLTVL.

This clonotype was counted only a few times. The J gene is TRBJ2-2, the V gene TRBV4-1; either TRBD1 or TRBD2 may supply D (6 bases each). The germline V gene encodes CDR1 MGHRA and CDR2 YSYEKL. V was shortened by 0 bases and J by 4 bases, with 15 bases between the two germline ends. The CDR3 extends over 17 amino acids. The CDR3 sequence is CASSQEPGASITGELFF. CDR3 DNA sequence: TGCGCCAGCAGCCAAGAACCGGGGGCCTCGATCACCGGGGAGCTGTTTTTT.

This clonotype was counted a few times. The chain uses TRBV4-1 and TRBJ2-7; 7 bases are a match to TRBD1. Germline trimming cut 2 bases from V and 2 bases from J; bases unmatched to any gene: 3. The germline V gene has CDR1 MGHRA and CDR2 YSYEKL. The CDR3 consists of 14 residues. The CDR3 DNA sequence: TGCGCCAGCAGCCAAACCGGGACAGCCTACGAGCAGTACTTC. This gives the protein CASSQTGTAYEQYF.

A few counts support this clonotype. V usage is TRBV4-1 and J usage is TRBJ2-7; D not resolved. Deletions cut 0 bases from V and 0 bases from J, with 6 bases between. This CDR3 has 14 residues. Germline V lookup: CDR1 MGHRA, CDR2 YSYEKL. For the CDR3, the DNA is TGCGCCAGCAGCCAAGAACAGAGCTCCTACGAGCAGTACGTC. Protein sequence: CASSQEQSSYEQYV.

The V gene is TRBV7-9, the J gene TRBJ2-5; 11 nucleotides line up with TRBD2. V was clipped by 5 bases and J by 4 bases; unmatched bases: 9. Germline values: CDR1 SEHNR, CDR2 FQNEAQ (reference sequence). This CDR3 region has 16 residues. CDR3 sequence (DNA): TGTGCCAGCAGCCTTCCTAGCGGGGGGATAAGAGAGACCCAGTACTTC. Its translation: CASSLPSGGIRETQYF.